This T cell receptor (beta chain) was identified in a study of OX40 agonist ivuxolimab in advanced cancers. Study-level results: There were, on average, more expanded clones in CD8+ T cells than in CD4+. At doses 0.1 to 3.0 mg/kg, CD4+ and CD8+ clones expanded.

J was trimmed by 4 bases and V by 4 bases; bases with no gene match: 6. The CDR3 has 15 amino acids. The germline gives CDR1 MNHEY, CDR2 SVGAGI. Profiling relied on immunoSEQ multiplex PCR, and the TCRdb table lists in-frame clones only, not all of them. The data show some 28,000 clones, around 86% seen once. With respect to this clone: Antigen: not known.

Autoimmune disease history or systemic immunosuppression barred patients. The starting material was CD4+ or CD8+ T cells sorted from blood, obtained in a trial of the OX40 agonist ivuxolimab. The chain is built from TRBV6-5 and TRBJ2-1; 8 bases map to TRBD2. This receptor was identified in an adult with an advanced solid tumor such as melanoma, head and neck, liver or kidney cancer. CDR3 residues: CASSLARGAYNEQFF. The DNA of the CDR3 is TGTGCCAGCAGTTTGGCGCGGGGGGCATACAATGAGCAGTTCTTC.